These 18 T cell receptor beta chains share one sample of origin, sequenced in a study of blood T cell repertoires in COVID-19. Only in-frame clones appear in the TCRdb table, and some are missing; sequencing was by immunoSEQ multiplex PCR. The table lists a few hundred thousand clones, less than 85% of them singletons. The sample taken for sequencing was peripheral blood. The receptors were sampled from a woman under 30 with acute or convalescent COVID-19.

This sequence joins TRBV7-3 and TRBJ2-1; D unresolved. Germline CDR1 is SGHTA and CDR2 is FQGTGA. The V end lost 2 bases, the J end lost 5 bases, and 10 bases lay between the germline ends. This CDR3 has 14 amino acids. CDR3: CASSLSSVNNEQFF. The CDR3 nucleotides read TGTGCCAGCAGCTTATCCTCCGTAAACAATGAGCAGTTCTTC.

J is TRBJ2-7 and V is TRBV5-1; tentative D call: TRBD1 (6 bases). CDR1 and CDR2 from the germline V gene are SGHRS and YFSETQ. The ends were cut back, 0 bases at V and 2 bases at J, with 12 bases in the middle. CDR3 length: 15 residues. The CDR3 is CASSLGHRDTYEQYF. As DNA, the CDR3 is TGCGCCAGCAGCTTGGGGCACAGGGATACCTACGAGCAGTACTTC.

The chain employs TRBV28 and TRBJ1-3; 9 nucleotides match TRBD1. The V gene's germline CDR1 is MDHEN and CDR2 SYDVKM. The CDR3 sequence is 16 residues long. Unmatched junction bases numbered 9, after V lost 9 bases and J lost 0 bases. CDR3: CASRTGAISSGNTIYF. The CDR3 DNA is TGTGCCAGTAGGACAGGGGCGATAAGCTCTGGAAACACCATATATTTT.

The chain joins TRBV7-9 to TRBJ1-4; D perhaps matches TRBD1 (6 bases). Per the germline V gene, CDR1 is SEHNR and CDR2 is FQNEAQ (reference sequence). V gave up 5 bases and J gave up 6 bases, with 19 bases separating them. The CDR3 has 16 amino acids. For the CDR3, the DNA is TGTGCCAGCAGCACCCCCCAGGGGACGGCTTATGAAAAACTGTTTTTT. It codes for CASSTPQGTAYEKLFF.

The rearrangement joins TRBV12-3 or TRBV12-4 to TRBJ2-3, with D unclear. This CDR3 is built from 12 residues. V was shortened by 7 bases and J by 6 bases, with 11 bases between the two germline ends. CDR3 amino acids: CASTRYGDTQYF. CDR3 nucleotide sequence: TGTGCCAGCACCCGATACGGGGATACGCAGTATTTT.

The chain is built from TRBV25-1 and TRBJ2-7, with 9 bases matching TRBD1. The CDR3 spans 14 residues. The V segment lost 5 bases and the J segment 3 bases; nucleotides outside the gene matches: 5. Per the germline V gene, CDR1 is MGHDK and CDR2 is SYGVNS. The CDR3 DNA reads TGTGCCAGCAGTCTCCAGACAGGGGGCTACGAGCAGTACTTC. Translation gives CASSLQTGGYEQYF.

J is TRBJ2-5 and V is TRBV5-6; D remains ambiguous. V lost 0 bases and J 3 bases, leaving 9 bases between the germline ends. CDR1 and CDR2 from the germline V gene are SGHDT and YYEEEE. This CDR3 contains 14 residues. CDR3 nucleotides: TGTGCCAGCAGCTTGGGTCGCAGCGAAGAGACCCAGTACTTC. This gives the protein CASSLGRSEETQYF.

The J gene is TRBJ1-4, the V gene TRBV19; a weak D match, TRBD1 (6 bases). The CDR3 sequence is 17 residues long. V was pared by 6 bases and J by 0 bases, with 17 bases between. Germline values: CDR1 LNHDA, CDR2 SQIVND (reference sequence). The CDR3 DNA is TGTGCCAGTAGGCCGGGACATTCACTCCCAACTAATGAAAAACTGTTTTTT. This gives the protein CASRPGHSLPTNEKLFF.

Written as DNA, the CDR3 is TGTGCCAGCAGTCCGACCAGCACAGGGTTTCAGCCCCAGCATTTT. Amino acids: CASSPTSTGFQPQHF. The chain recombines TRBV27 with TRBJ1-5; TRBD1 might be the D (6 bases). Deletions cut 5 bases from V and 6 bases from J, with 17 bases between. Germline lookup yields CDR1 MNHEY and CDR2 SMNVEV (reference sequence). CDR3 length equals 15 residues.

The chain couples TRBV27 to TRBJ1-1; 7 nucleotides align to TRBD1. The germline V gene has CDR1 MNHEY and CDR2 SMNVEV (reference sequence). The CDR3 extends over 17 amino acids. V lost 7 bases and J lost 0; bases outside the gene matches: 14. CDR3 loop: CASTPGHRGLMNTEAFF. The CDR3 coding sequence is TGTGCCAGCACCCCGGGGCACAGGGGACTCATGAACACTGAAGCTTTCTTT.

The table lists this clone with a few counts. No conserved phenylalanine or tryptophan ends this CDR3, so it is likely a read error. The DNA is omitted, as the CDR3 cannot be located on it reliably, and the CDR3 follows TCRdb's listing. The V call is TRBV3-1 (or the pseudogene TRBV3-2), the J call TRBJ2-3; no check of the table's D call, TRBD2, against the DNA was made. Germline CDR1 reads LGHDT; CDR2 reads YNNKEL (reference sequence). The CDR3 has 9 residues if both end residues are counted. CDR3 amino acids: CASSPGLKI.

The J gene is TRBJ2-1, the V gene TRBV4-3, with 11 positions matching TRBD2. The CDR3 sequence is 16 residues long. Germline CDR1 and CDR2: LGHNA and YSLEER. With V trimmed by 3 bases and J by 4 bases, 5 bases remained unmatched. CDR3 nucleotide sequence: TGCGCCAGCAGCCACAGGACTAGCGGGCAGTACAATGAGCAGTTCTTC. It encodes CASSHRTSGQYNEQFF.

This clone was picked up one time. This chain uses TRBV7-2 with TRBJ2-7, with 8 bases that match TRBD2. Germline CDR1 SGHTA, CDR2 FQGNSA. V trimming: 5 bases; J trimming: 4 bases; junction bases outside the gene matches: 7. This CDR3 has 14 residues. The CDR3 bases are TGTGCCAGCAGCCTAGGACTAGCAGAATACGAGCAGTACTTC. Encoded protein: CASSLGLAEYEQYF.

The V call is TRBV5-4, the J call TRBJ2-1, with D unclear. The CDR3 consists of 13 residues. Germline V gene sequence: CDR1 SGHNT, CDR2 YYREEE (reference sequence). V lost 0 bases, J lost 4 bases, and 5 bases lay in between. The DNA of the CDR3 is TGTGCCAGCAGCTTGGGACAATACAATGAGCAGTTCTTC. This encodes CASSLGQYNEQFF.

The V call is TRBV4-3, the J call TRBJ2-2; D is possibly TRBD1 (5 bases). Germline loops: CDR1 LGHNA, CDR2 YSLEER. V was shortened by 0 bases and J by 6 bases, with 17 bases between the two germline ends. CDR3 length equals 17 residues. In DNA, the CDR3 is TGCGCCAGCAGCCAAGAGTTCGAGACAGCCAGGGCCGGGGAGCTGTTTTTT. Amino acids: CASSQEFETARAGELFF.

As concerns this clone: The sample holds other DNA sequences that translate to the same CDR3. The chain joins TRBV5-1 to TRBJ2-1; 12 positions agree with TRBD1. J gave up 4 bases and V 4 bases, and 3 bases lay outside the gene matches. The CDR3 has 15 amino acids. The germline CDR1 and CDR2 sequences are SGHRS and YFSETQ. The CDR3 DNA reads TGCGCCAGCAGCACGGGACAGGGGGCTTACAATGAGCAGTTCTTC. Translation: CASSTGQGAYNEQFF.

This chain's CDR3 is CAWSEKDRGPDGYTF. CDR3 bases: TGTGCCTGGAGTGAAAAGGACAGGGGGCCCGATGGCTACACCTTC. V usage is TRBV30 and J usage is TRBJ1-2, with 11 bases lining up with TRBD1. V lost 1 base and J lost 6; bases outside the gene matches: 7. The CDR3 loop spans 15 amino acids. The germline CDR1 and CDR2 sequences are GTSNPN and SVGIG (reference sequence). Full variable domain (rest looked up from reference TRBV30 and TRBJ1-2): SQTIHQWPATLVQPVGSPLSLECTVEGTSNPNLYWYRQAAGRGLQLLFYSVGIGQISSEVPQNLSASRPQDRQFILSSKKLLLSDSGFYLCAWSEKDRGPDGYTFGSGTRLTVV.

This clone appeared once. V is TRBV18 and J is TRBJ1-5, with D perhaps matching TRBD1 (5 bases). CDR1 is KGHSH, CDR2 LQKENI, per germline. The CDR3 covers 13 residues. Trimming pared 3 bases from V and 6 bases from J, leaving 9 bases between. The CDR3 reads CASSPEGPQPQHF. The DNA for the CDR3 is TGTGCCAGCTCACCGGAGGGGCCTCAGCCCCAGCATTTT. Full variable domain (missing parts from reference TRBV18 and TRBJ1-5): NAGVMQNPRHLVRRRGQEARLRCSPMKGHSHVYWYRQLPEEGLKFMVYLQKENIIDESGMPKERFSAEFPKEGPSILRIQQVVRGDSAAYFCASSPEGPQPQHFGDGTRLSIL.